This TCR beta chain was sequenced during a study of T-cell reconstitution after alpha-beta-depleted transplantation in children. Overall study results and limits: By one year post-transplant, T-cell counts and diversity largely arose from T cells that were newly produced. Approximately two months post-transplant, alpha-beta T cells reportedly originated from several hundred expanded graft clones. Some patients' high day-60 TCRbeta diversity was attributed to recipient cells surviving conditioning.

TCRbeta library construction was performed incorporating unique molecular identifiers. TCRdb re-analysed the PCR reads in MiXCR, keeping a single row per CDR3 protein. This table holds more than 400,000 distinct CDR3 sequences, over 9.5% found once. As concerns this clonotype: Its target is not known.

This specimen consisted of PBMCs, mostly from graft donor cells, obtained 180 days after TCRalphabeta/CD19-depleted stem cell transplant. The TCR originated in a female patient aged 2 to 10 who had a stem cell transplant for aplastic anemia, so the T cells may come from the graft donor.

The CDR3 bases are TGTGCCAGCAGCCTGCCGAGGGGGCAGTGGAAAAACATTCAGTACTTC. Protein sequence: CASSLPRGQWKNIQYF. V usage is TRBV5-6 and J usage is TRBJ2-4; 7 nucleotides line up with TRBD1. The CDR3 totals 16 residues. CDR1 and CDR2 (germline): SGHDT, YYEEEE. With V trimmed by 4 bases and J by 4 bases, 11 bases remained unmatched. The full variable domain, in which reference TRBV5-6 and TRBJ2-4 provide the parts outside the CDR3, is DAGVTQSPTHLIKTRGQQVTLRCSPKSGHDTVSWYQQALGQGPQFIFQYYEEEERQRGNFPDRFSGHQFPNYSSELNVNALLLGDSALYLCASSLPRGQWKNIQYFGAGTRLSVL.